This TCR beta chain was captured by sequencing in a study of shared clonotypes between healthy human individuals. Findings of the study overall: Sequencing depth was predicted to influence how clonotypes are shared among donors.

CDR3 size: 15 residues. Trimming left V 5 bases short and J 0 bases short, with 13 bases between. The germline V gene encodes CDR1 MNHEY and CDR2 SVGAGI. Assay: immunoSEQ multiplex PCR; the TCRdb copy retains only in-frame clones and omits some. The data contain about 480,000 clones, roughly 79% of them seen just once; the ten biggest clones take up under 15%. Worth noting for this clone: Its antigen is unknown.

The V call is TRBV6-5, the J call TRBJ1-2; D may be TRBD1 (6 bases). Sequenced material: PBMCs. This receptor was identified in a woman between 40 and 55 years old in good health. Some clones in this sample may be carry-over from other donors' samples. For the CDR3, the DNA is TGTGCCAGCAGTCCTAAACAGGGTTCTAACTATGGCTACACCTTC. Encoded protein: CASSPKQGSNYGYTF.